Sequencing of this T cell receptor beta chain was carried out in a study of blood T cell repertoires in COVID-19. Whole-study context: Acute and convalescent COVID-19 samples came from the United States, Italy and Spain.

Under the authors' procedure: Reference gene primer amplification in the assay estimated nucleated cell counts. Assay: immunoSEQ multiplex PCR; the TCRdb copy retains only in-frame clones and omits some. That table supplies the V and J calls and clone size; D and trimming were determined from the DNA. This sample has about 150,000 clones; 80% to 90% occur once, and the top ten carry about 3.5%. This clone occurred once. This clonotype was sampled from a man between 70 and 80 years old with acute or convalescent COVID-19. The specimen sequenced was peripheral blood.

CDR3 amino acids: CSGTSGGSSYNEQFF. CDR3 bases: TGCAGCGGAACTAGCGGGGGTAGCTCCTACAATGAGCAGTTCTTC. The chain has TRBV29-1 and TRBJ2-1, with TRBD2 matching 11 bases. Germline CDR1 reads SQVTM; CDR2 reads ANQGSEA. The CDR3 has 15 amino acids. V was pared by 7 bases and J by 0 bases, with 5 bases of the junction left unmatched.